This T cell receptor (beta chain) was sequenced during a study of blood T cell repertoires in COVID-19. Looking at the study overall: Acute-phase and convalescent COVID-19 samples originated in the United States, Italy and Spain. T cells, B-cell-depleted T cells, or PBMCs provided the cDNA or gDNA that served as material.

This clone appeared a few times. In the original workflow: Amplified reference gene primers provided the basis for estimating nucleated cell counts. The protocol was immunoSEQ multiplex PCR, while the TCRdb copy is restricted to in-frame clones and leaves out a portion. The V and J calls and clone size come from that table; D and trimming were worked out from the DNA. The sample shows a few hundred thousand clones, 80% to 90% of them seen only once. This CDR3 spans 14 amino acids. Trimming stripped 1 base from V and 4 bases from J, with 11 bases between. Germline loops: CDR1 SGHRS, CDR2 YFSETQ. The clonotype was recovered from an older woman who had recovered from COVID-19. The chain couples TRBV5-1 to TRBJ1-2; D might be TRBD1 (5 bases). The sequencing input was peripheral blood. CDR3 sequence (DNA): TGCGCCAGCAGCTTGCCCAGGGTTGGCTATGGCTACACCTTC. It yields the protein CASSLPRVGYGYTF. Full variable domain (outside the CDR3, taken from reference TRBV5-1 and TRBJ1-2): KAGVTQTPRYLIKTRGQQVTLSCSPISGHRSVSWYQQTPGQGLQFLFEYFSETQRNKGNFPGRFSGRQFSNSRSEMNVSTLELGDSALYLCASSLPRVGYGYTFGSGTRLTVV.